One and the same sample provided the 19 T cell receptor beta chains below, sequenced in a study of T cell responses to AZD1222 COVID-19 vaccine (dated by TCRdb to the early 2020s). Read against the paper, the sample's time point label means: baseline before first vaccination. The library was built by means of the immunoSEQ multiplex PCR assay. This immuneACCESS table, as held by TCRdb, lists in-frame sequences with V and J called but not all clones. Of the missing ones, under half trace to an unresolved V gene in checked studies; the others have no known cause. For this sample the table gives approximately 60,000 clones, of which roughly 80% were detected only once. The ten largest clones represent about 14% of the sample. This material consisted of peripheral blood, taken on day 0 of AZD1222 vaccination. The receptors originated from an adult in good health.

The V and J genes are TRBV19 and TRBJ2-3; TRBD2 matches at 9 bases. Germline V gene lookup returns CDR1 LNHDA and CDR2 SQIVND (reference sequence). Losses at the gene ends were 6 bases for V and 1 base for J; bases not matched to a gene: 2. There are 14 residues in the CDR3. For the CDR3, the DNA is TGTGCCAGTAGACAGCGGGGGGGCACAGATACGCAGTATTTT. Its protein is CASRQRGGTDTQYF.

The chain recombines TRBV4-1 with TRBJ1-2; weak D call: TRBD1 (5 bases). CDR1 and CDR2 (germline): MGHRA, YSYEKL. V was shortened by 1 base and J by 3 bases, with 18 bases between the two germline ends. The CDR3 runs to 17 residues. The CDR3 bases are TGCGCCAGCAGCCAAGGTGGGATCGGGGGGGAGCACTATGGCTACACCTTC. The encoded protein is CASSQGGIGGEHYGYTF.

This sequence joins TRBV5-1 and TRBJ2-7; 8 nucleotides line up with TRBD2. CDR1 is SGHRS, CDR2 YFSETQ, per germline. V trimming: 0 bases; J trimming: 3 bases; junction bases outside the gene matches: 2. The length of the CDR3 is 14 residues. As DNA, the CDR3 is TGCGCCAGCAGCTTGGCGGGACTAGGCTACGAGCAGTACTTC. Protein sequence: CASSLAGLGYEQYF.

This chain links TRBV6-5 with TRBJ1-1; possibly TRBD1 for D (6 bases). This CDR3 is 13 amino acids long. V lost 6 bases and J lost 0, with 8 bases in between. The germline V gene has CDR1 MNHEY and CDR2 SVGAGI. The CDR3, as DNA: TGTGCCAGCAGAACAGGGATGAACACTGAAGCTTTCTTT. Protein: CASRTGMNTEAFF.

This chain's CDR3 is CASSPSGAAGHAEAFF. CDR3 nucleotide sequence: TGTGCCAGCAGCCCTTCGGGGGCCGCAGGGCATGCTGAAGCTTTCTTT. This chain uses TRBV11-2 with TRBJ1-1, with TRBD1 as a possible D gene (6 bases). Germline CDR1 is SGHAT and CDR2 is FQNNGV. CDR3 size: 16 residues. Trimming took off 5 bases at V and 6 bases at J, with 22 bases between the two ends.

This clone showed up many times. The chain has TRBV11-1 and TRBJ1-1; 7 bases fit TRBD1. Germline V gene sequence: CDR1 SGHAT, CDR2 FQDESV (reference sequence). The CDR3 contains 12 residues. V shed 2 bases, J shed 8 bases, and the junction held 2 bases outside the gene matches. The CDR3 protein is CASSLTGVEAFF. In DNA, the CDR3 is TGTGCCAGCAGCTTAACAGGGGTGGAAGCTTTCTTT.

The gene calls are TRBV4-1 and TRBJ1-2, with D hard to call. V lost 1 base and J lost 3, with 9 bases in between. CDR3 length: 14 residues. Germline CDR1 MGHRA, CDR2 YSYEKL. CDR3 in amino acids: CASSQGESYYGYTF. The CDR3 region has the DNA TGCGCCAGCAGCCAAGGGGAGTCTTACTATGGCTACACCTTC.

The J gene is TRBJ1-5, the V gene TRBV6-2 or TRBV6-3, with D possibly matching TRBD1 (6 bases). V shed 6 bases and J shed 3 bases, with 15 bases lying between them. The CDR3 runs 15 residues. Looked up from germline, CDR1 is MNHEY and CDR2 is SVGEGT. DNA of the CDR3: TGTGCCAGCAGCCCTCCTGGGGGCTACAATCAGCCCCAGCATTTT. It encodes CASSPPGGYNQPQHF.

This chain links TRBV7-9 with TRBJ2-1; 9 nucleotides line up with TRBD2. The germline gives CDR1 SEHNR, CDR2 FQNEAQ (reference sequence). This CDR3 is 13 amino acids long. Germline trimming cut 6 bases from V and 8 bases from J; bases unmatched to any gene: 5. The CDR3 nucleotides are TGTGCCAGCAGACCGGGACTAGCCCATGAGCAGTTCTTC. Translation: CASRPGLAHEQFF.

The V call is TRBV15, the J call TRBJ1-4; TRBD1 matches at 9 bases. The CDR3 covers 15 residues. V shed 6 bases and J 8 bases; nucleotides not matched to a gene: 10. CDR1 and CDR2 (germline): LNHNV, YYDKDF (reference sequence). CDR3 nucleotides: TGTGCCACCAGTCTTCCGGGACAGGGCGGGGAAAAACTGTTTTTT. It codes for CATSLPGQGGEKLFF.

The chain joins TRBV7-2 to TRBJ2-7, with 7 nucleotides matching TRBD1. The CDR3 is 13 amino acids. The trim removed 5 bases at V and 6 bases at J, leaving 7 bases unmatched. CDR1 is SGHTA and CDR2 is FQGNSA in the germline V gene. The CDR3 region has the DNA TGTGCCAGCAGCCAGGTTTCAGGGGGCGAGCAGTACTTC. Its protein product is CASSQVSGGEQYF. The full variable domain, with the rest looked up from reference TRBV7-2 and TRBJ2-7, is GAGVSQSPSNKVTEKGKDVELRCDPISGHTALYWYRQSLGQGLEFLIYFQGNSAPDKSGLPSDRFSAERTGGSVSTLTIQRTQQEDSAVYLCASSQVSGGEQYFGPGTRLTVT.

J is TRBJ2-3 and V is TRBV7-9; no definite D call. V gave up 5 bases and J gave up 4 bases, with 16 bases separating them. The CDR3 consists of 15 residues. The germline CDR1 and CDR2 sequences are SEHNR and FQNEAQ (reference sequence). The DNA of the CDR3 is TGTGCCAGCAGCGTCGGTCTATCTGACGCAGATACGCAGTATTTT. This gives the protein CASSVGLSDADTQYF.

This clone has a handful of counts. The chain links TRBV24-1 to TRBJ1-2, with a weak D call TRBD1 (5 bases). The CDR3 totals 13 residues. V was clipped by 10 bases and J by 4 bases, with 15 bases between them. The germline gives CDR1 KGHDR, CDR2 SFDVKD. CDR3 coding DNA: TGTGCCACATCCGCAGGGTATCTCTATGGCTACACCTTC. This gives the protein CATSAGYLYGYTF.

V usage is TRBV9 and J usage is TRBJ2-7; D may match TRBD1 or TRBD2 (5 bases each). This CDR3 contains 14 residues. Germline CDR1 SGDLS, CDR2 YYNGEE. Between the trimmed V and J ends, which lost 4 bases and 2 bases, there was a span of 13 bases. CDR3 sequence (DNA): TGTGCCAGCAGCCCCAGGGACCGGACCTACGAGCAGTACTTC. Translated, it gives CASSPRDRTYEQYF.

J is TRBJ1-1 and V is TRBV11-2, with no clear D. The CDR3 covers 15 residues. Per the germline V gene, CDR1 is SGHAT and CDR2 is FQNNGV. V lost 0 bases, J lost 9 bases, and 17 bases lay in between. CDR3 bases: TGTGCCAGCAGCTTAGAGGCGGGCCTGACGGGGAAAGCTTTCTTT. Its protein product is CASSLEAGLTGKAFF.

This clone was picked up a small number of times. This chain links TRBV7-9 with TRBJ2-7; D gene ambiguous. With 4 bases removed from V and 0 bases from J, the gap between germline ends came to 13 bases. The CDR3 covers 15 residues. The V gene's germline CDR1 is SEHNR and CDR2 FQNEAQ (reference sequence). The CDR3 region is CASSSDLGFSYEQYF. The CDR3 nucleotides are TGTGCCAGCAGCTCGGATCTTGGTTTCTCCTACGAGCAGTACTTC.

This chain links TRBV24-1 with TRBJ2-3; D may be TRBD1 (5 bases). Germline CDR1 and CDR2: KGHDR and SFDVKD. V lost 3 bases and J lost 6, with 9 bases in between. The CDR3 contains 13 residues. CDR3 coding DNA: TGTGCCACCAGTGATGGGGCCCCTGATACGCAGTATTTT. Protein: CATSDGAPDTQYF.

This chain links TRBV6-6 with TRBJ1-5; D unresolved. The CDR3 loop spans 13 amino acids. The germline CDR1 and CDR2 sequences are MNHNY and SVGAGI (reference sequence). Between the trimmed V and J ends, which lost 4 bases and 8 bases, there was a span of 12 bases. The CDR3 nucleotides read TGTGCCAGCAGTTCCCAGACCCATAAGCCCCAGCATTTT. Translated, it gives CASSSQTHKPQHF.

The V gene is TRBV6-2 or TRBV6-3, the J gene TRBJ1-5; perhaps TRBD1 as D (5 bases). The V gene lost 2 bases and the J gene lost 7 bases, with 12 bases spanning the gap. Germline CDR1 MNHEY, CDR2 SVGEGT. This CDR3 region has 14 residues. The CDR3 coding sequence is TGTGCCAGCAGTTACGCGGGACCCGGGCAGCCCCAGCATTTT. It encodes CASSYAGPGQPQHF.